This T cell receptor beta chain was obtained from a study of blood T cell repertoires in COVID-19. Turning to the study itself: Collection of acute and convalescent COVID-19 samples took place in the United States, Italy and Spain.

This clone occurred once. Patients in Seattle were enrolled during active infection, then followed longitudinally. The V end was cut by 7 bases, the J end by 4 bases, with 10 bases between. The CDR3 has 12 residues. Original analysis: The authors estimated nucleated cell counts from reference gene primer amplification. The repertoire was sequenced with immunoSEQ multiplex PCR; TCRdb's copy has only in-frame clones and lacks some. D and trimming come from the DNA, and the V and J calls and clone size come from that table. Here the sample spans 160,000 or so clones, just under 90% being singletons. This rearrangement joins TRBV12-3 or TRBV12-4 to TRBJ1-1; a possible D gene is TRBD1 (5 bases). Sequenced sample: peripheral blood. The source is a woman aged 70-85 years with COVID-19, enrolled during active disease. CDR3 residues: CASTARVTEAFF. In nucleotides, the CDR3 is TGTGCCAGCACGGCCAGGGTCACTGAAGCTTTCTTT.